This T cell receptor beta chain comes out of a study of T cell changes during pregnancy in multiple sclerosis. Sequenced by immunoSEQ multiplex PCR; TCRdb stores in-frame clones only, minus some. The sample includes around 30,000 clones, 90% of them seen just once. CDR3 size: 13 residues. The ends were cut back, 8 bases at V and 5 bases at J, with 14 bases in the middle. The germline V gene has CDR1 LNHDA and CDR2 SQIVND (reference sequence). This clonotype was sampled from a female donor with multiple sclerosis, enrolled in a pregnancy study. This rearrangement joins TRBV19 to TRBJ2-3; TRBD2 is a possible D gene (6 bases). The sample in question was CD8+ T cells from peripheral blood mononuclear cells, obtained in the second trimester of pregnancy. The CDR3 is CASESREVDTQYF. The CDR3 coding sequence is TGTGCCAGTGAGAGCAGGGAGGTAGATACGCAGTATTTT.